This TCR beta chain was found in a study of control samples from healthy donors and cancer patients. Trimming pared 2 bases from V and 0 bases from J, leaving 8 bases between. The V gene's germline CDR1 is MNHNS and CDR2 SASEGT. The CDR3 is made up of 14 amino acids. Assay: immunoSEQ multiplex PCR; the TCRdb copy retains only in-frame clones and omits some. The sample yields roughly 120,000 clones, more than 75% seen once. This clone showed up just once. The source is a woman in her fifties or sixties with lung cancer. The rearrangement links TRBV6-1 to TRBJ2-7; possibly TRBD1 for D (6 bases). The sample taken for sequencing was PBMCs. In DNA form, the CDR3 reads TGTGCCAGCAGTGAACAGGACAGCTCCTACGAGCAGTACTTC. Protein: CASSEQDSSYEQYF.